This T cell receptor beta chain originates from a study of response to subunit inactivated influenza vaccine. This clonotype occurred once. Its antigen is currently unknown. Trimming took 1 base from V and 4 from J, leaving 10 bases between them. Per the germline V gene, CDR1 is GTSNPN and CDR2 is SVGIG (reference sequence). The CDR3 totals 14 residues. TCRdb passed the RT-PCR reads through MiXCR, listing each CDR3 protein once. The sample records over 450,000 distinct CDR3 sequences, roughly 13% being singletons. Broader study findings: The authors proposed limited new T cell recruitment per seasonal influenza vaccination.

The material sequenced was PBMCs from blood, taken more than 35 days after vaccination. The chain links TRBV30 to TRBJ2-2; possible D gene TRBD1, 5 bases. The sequence was collected from a man aged 45-65 years who received an inactivated influenza vaccine. The CDR3 is CAWSAGLGTGELFF. DNA for the CDR3: TGTGCCTGGAGTGCAGGGTTGGGCACCGGGGAGCTGTTTTTT.